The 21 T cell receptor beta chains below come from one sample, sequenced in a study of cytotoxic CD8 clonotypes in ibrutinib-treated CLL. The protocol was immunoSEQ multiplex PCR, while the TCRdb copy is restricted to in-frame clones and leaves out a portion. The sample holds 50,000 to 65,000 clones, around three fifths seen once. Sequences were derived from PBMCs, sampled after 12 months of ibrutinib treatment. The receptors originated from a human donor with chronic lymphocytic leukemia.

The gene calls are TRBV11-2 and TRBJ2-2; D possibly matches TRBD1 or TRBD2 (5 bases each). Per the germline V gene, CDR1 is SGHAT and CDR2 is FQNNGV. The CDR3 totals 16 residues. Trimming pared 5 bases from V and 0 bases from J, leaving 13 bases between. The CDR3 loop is CASSPGSGTNTGELFF. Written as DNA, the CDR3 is TGTGCCAGCAGCCCAGGGAGCGGAACGAACACCGGGGAGCTGTTTTTT.

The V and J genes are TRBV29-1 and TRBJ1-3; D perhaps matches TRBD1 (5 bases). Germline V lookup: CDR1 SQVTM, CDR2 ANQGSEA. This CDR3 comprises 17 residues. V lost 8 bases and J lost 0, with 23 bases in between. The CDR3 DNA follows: TGCAGCCTCAAACCCAGGGACGCGGTACCCTCTGGAAACACCATATATTTT. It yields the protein CSLKPRDAVPSGNTIYF.

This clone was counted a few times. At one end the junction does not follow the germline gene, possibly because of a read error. The CDR3 DNA follows: TGCAGTGCTGTCCGTGTGGGAGGGAGCGTCTTT. It translates to CSAVRVGGSVF. The genes are TRBV20-1 and TRBJ1-1, with D uncertain. CDR3 size: 11 residues. Germline V gene sequence: CDR1 DFQATT, CDR2 SNEGSKA (reference sequence).

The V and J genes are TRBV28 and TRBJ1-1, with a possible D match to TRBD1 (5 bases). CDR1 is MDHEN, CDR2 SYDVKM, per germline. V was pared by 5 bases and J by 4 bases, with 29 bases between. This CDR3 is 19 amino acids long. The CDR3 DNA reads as TGTGCCAGCAGTCCCCCCGGGCTTTTAGGGCAGGGTTGGGGCACTGAAGCTTTCTTT. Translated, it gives CASSPPGLLGQGWGTEAFF. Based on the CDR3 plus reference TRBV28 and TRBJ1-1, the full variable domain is DVKVTQSSRYLVKRTGEKVFLECVQDMDHENMFWYRQDPGLGLRLIYFSYDVKMKEKGDIPEGYSVSREKKERFSLILESASTNQTSMYLCASSPPGLLGQGWGTEAFFGQGTRLTVV.

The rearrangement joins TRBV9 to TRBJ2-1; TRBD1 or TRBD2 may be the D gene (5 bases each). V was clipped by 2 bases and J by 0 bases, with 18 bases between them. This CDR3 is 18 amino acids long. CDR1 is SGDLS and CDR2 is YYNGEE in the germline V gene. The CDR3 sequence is CASSVRDPRPYSYNEQFF. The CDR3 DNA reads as TGTGCCAGCAGCGTCCGGGACCCAAGACCCTACTCCTACAATGAGCAGTTCTTC. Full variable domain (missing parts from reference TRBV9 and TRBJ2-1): DSGVTQTPKHLITATGQRVTLRCSPRSGDLSVYWYQQSLDQGLQFLIQYYNGEERAKGNILERFSAQQFPDLHSELNLSSLELGDSALYFCASSVRDPRPYSYNEQFFGPGTRLTVL.

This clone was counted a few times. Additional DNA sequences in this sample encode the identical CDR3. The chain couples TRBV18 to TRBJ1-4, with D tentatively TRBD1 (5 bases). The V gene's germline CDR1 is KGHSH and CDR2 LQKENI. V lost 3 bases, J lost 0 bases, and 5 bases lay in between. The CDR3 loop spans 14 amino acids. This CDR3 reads CASSPGATNEKLFF. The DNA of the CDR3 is TGTGCCAGCTCACCGGGGGCAACTAATGAAAAACTGTTTTTT.

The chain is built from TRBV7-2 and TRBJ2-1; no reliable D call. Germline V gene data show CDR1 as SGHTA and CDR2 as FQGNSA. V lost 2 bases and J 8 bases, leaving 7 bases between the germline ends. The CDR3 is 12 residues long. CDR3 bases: TGTGCCAGCAGCTTAATCAAGTATGAGCAGTTCTTC. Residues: CASSLIKYEQFF.

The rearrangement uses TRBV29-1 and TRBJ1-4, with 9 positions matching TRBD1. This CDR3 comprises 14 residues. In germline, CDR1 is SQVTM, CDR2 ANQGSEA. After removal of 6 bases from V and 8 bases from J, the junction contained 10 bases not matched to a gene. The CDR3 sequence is CSVTGQGSFEKLFF. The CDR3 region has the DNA TGCAGCGTAACTGGACAGGGGTCGTTCGAAAAACTGTTTTTT. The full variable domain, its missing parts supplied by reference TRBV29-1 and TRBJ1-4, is SAVISQKPSRDICQRGTSLTIQCQVDSQVTMMFWYRQQPGQSLTLIATANQGSEATYESGFVIDKFPISRPNLTFSTLTVSNMSPEDSSIYLCSVTGQGSFEKLFFGSGTQLSVL.

The DNA for the CDR3 is TGTGCCAGCAGTTACAGGGGGGAGGGCTCCTACAATGAGCAGTTCTTC. This translates into CASSYRGEGSYNEQFF. The chain has TRBV27 and TRBJ2-1, with D maybe TRBD1 (8 bases). CDR1 is MNHEY and CDR2 is SMNVEV in the germline V gene (reference sequence). This CDR3 spans 16 amino acids. V was trimmed by 4 bases and J by 0 bases, leaving 13 bases between them.

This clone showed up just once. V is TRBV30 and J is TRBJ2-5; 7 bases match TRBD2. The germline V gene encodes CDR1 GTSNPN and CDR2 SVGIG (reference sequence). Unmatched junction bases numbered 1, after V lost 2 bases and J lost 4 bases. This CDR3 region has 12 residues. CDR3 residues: CAWSWGGETQYF. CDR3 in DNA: TGTGCCTGGAGTTGGGGGGGAGAGACCCAGTACTTC.

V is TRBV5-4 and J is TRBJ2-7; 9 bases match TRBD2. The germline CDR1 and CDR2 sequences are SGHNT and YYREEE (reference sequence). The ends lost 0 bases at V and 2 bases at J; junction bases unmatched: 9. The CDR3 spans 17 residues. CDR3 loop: CASSLALGTSRPYEQYF. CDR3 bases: TGTGCCAGCAGCTTGGCCCTCGGGACTAGCAGACCCTACGAGCAGTACTTC.

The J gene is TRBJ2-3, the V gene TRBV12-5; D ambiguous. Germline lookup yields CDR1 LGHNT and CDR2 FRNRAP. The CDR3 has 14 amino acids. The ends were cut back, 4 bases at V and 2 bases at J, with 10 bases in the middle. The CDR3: CASGWGGSTDTQYF. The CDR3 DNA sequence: TGTGCTAGTGGTTGGGGTGGTTCCACAGATACGCAGTATTTT.

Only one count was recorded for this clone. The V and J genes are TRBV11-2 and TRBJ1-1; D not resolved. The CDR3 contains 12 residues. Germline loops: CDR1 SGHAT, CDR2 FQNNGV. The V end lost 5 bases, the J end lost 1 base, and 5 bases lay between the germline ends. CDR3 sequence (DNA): TGTGCCAGCAGCCTCAGGAACACTGAAGCTTTCTTT. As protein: CASSLRNTEAFF.

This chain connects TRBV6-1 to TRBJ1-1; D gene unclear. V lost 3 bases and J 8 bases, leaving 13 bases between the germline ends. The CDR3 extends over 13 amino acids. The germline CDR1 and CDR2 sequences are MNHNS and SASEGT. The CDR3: CASSEPPVPEAFF. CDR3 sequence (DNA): TGTGCCAGCAGTGAGCCCCCAGTTCCGGAAGCTTTCTTT.

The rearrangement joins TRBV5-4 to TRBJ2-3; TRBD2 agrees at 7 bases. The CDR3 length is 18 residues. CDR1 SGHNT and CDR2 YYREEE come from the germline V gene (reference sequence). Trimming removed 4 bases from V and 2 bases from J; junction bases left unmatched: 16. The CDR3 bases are TGTGCCAGCAGCCCCCAAAGACTAGCCCGAATCCTCACAGATACGCAGTATTTT. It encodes CASSPQRLARILTDTQYF.

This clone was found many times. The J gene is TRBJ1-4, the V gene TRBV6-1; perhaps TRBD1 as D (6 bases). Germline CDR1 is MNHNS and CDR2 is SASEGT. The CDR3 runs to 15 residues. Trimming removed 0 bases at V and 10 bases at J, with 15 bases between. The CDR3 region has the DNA TGTGCCAGCAGTGAAGCGTACCAGGGGTTTGGAAAACTGTTTTTT. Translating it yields CASSEAYQGFGKLFF.

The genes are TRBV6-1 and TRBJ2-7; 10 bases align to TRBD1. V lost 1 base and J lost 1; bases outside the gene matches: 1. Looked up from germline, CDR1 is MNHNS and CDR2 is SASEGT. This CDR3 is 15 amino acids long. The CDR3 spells CASSEGQGASYEQYV. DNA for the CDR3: TGTGCCAGCAGTGAAGGACAGGGGGCATCCTACGAGCAGTACGTC.

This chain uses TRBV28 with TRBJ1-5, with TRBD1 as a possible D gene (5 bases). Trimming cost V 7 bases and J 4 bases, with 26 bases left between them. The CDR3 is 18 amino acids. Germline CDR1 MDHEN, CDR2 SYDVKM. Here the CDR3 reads CASTQVLGRATDNQPQHF. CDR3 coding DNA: TGTGCCAGCACCCAGGTGTTGGGCAGGGCGACGGATAATCAGCCCCAGCATTTT. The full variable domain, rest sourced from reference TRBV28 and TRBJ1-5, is DVKVTQSSRYLVKRTGEKVFLECVQDMDHENMFWYRQDPGLGLRLIYFSYDVKMKEKGDIPEGYSVSREKKERFSLILESASTNQTSMYLCASTQVLGRATDNQPQHFGDGTRLSIL.

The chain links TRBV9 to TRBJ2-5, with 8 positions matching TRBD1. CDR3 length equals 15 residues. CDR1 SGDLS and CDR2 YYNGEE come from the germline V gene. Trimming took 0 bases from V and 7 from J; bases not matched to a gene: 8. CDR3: CASSVGDRTFGTQYF. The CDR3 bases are TGTGCCAGCAGCGTAGGGGACAGGACTTTTGGGACCCAGTACTTC.

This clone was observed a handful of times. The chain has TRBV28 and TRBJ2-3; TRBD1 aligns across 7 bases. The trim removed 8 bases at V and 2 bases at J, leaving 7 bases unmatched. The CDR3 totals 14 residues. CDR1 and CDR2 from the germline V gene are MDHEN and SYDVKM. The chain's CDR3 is CASGRQGDTDTQYF. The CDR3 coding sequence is TGTGCCAGCGGAAGACAGGGAGACACAGATACGCAGTATTTT.

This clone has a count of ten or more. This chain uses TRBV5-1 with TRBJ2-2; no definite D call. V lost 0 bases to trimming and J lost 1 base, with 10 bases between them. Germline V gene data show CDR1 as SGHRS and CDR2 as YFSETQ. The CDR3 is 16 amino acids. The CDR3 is CASSLDNRLNTGELFF. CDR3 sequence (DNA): TGCGCCAGCAGCTTGGATAACAGACTGAACACCGGGGAGCTGTTTTTT.